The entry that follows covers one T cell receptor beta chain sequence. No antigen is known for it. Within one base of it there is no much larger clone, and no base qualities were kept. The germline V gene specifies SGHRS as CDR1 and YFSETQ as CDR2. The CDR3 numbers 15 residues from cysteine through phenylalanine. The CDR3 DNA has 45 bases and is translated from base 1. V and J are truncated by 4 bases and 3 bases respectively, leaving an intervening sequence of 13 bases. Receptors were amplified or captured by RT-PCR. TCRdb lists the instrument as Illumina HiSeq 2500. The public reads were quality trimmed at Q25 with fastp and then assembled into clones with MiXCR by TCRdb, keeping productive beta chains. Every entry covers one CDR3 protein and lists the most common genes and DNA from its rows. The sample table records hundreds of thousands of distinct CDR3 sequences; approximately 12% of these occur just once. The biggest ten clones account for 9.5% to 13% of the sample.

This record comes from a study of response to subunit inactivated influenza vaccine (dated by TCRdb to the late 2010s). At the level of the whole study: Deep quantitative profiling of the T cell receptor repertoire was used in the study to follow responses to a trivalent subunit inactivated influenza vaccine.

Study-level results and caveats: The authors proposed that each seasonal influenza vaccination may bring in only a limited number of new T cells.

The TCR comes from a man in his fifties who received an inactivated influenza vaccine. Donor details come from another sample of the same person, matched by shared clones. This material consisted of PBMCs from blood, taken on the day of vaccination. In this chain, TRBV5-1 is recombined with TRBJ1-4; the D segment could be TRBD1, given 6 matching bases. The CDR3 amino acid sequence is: CASSATGLANEKLFF. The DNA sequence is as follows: TGCGCCAGCAGCGCTACAGGGTTGGCTAATGAAAAACTGTTTTTT.